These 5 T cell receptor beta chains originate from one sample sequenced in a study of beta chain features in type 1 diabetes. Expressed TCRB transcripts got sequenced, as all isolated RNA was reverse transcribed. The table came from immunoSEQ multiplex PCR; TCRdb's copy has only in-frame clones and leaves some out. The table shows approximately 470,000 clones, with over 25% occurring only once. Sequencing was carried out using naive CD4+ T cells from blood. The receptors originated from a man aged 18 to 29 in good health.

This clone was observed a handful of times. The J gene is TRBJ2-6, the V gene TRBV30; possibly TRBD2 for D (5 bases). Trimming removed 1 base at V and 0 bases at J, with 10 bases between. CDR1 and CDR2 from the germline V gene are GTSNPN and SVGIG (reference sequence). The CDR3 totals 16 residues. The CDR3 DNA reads TGTGCCTGGAGTGGCCCGGGGTCCTCTGGGGCCAACGTCCTGACTTTC. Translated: CAWSGPGSSGANVLTF.

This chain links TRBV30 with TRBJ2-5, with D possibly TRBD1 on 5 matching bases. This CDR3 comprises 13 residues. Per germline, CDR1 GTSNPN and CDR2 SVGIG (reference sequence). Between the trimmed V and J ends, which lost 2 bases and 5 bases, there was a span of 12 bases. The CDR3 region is CAWSMGLAETQYF. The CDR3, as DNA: TGTGCCTGGAGTATGGGGCTGGCGGAGACCCAGTACTTC.

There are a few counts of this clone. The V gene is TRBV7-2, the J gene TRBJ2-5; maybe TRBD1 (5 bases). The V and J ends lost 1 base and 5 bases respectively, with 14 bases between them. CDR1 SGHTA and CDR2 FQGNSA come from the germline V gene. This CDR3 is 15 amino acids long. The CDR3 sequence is CASSLGMTARETQYF. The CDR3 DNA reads TGTGCCAGCAGCTTAGGCATGACAGCTCGGGAGACCCAGTACTTC.

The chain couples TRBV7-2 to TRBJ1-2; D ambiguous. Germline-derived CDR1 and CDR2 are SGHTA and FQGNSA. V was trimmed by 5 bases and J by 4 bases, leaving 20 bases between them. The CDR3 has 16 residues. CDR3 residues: CASSHARGPEGYGYTF. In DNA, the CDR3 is TGTGCCAGCAGCCACGCCCGGGGTCCCGAGGGCTATGGCTACACCTTC.

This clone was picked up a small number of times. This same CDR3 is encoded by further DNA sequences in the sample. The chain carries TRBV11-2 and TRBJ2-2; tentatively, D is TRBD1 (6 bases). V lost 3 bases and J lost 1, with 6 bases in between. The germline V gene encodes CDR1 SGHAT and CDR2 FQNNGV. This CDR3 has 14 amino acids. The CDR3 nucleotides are TGTGCCAGCAGCTTGGACAGGAACACCGGGGAGCTGTTTTTT. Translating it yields CASSLDRNTGELFF.